Included here is one T cell receptor beta chain sequence, with context. This record comes from a study of blood T cells in healthy people across ages. V was trimmed by 7 bases and J by 8 bases, leaving 21 bases between them. CDR1 and CDR2 from the germline V gene are MNHEY and SVGAGI. CDR3 size: 15 residues. For the second PCR, which ran for about 7 to 12 cycles, a sample-barcoded 5' primer and a J-beta primer mix were used. Every molecule of cDNA carried a tag from a template-switch adaptor with 12 random nucleotides. Individual samples furnished no less than 3 million CDR3-containing paired-end reads apiece. In TCRdb, the 5' RACE reads were re-called with MiXCR into one record per CDR3 protein. The data hold 600,000 to 850,000 distinct CDR3 sequences, with roughly 25% observed a single time. Every sample yielded at least 6.5 million isolated PBMCs. These data are also associated with another study on T cells of mothers and their children.

The chain links TRBV6-5 to TRBJ2-1, with D possibly matching TRBD2 (6 bases). The sequence was obtained from a boy aged 5-17 years in good health. The sequenced material came from blood. In DNA, the CDR3 is TGTGCCAGCACCCGAGATTCGGGACTTTCTTATGAGCAGTTCTTC. The encoded protein is CASTRDSGLSYEQFF.